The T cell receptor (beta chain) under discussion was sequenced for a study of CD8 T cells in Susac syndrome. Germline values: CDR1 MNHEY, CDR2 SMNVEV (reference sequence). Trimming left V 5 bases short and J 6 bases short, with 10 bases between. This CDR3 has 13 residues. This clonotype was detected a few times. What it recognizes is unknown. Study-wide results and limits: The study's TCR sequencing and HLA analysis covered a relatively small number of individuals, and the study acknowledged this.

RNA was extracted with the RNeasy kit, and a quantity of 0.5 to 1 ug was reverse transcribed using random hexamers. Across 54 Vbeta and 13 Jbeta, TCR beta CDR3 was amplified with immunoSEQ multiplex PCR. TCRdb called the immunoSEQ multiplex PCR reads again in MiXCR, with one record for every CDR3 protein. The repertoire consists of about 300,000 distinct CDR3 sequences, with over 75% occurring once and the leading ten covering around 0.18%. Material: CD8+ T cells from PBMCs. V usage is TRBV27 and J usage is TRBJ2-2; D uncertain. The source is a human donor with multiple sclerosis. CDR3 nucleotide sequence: TGTGCCAGCAGTAAAAACAGCCCCGGGGAGCTGTTTTTT. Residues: CASSKNSPGELFF.